Each of the 26 T cell receptor beta chains below was sequenced from the same sample in a study of cytomegalovirus exposure and HLA in healthy donors. It was with 60 Vbeta and 13 Jbeta primers that the PCR ran. The protocol was immunoSEQ multiplex PCR, while the TCRdb copy is restricted to in-frame clones and leaves out a portion. The sample yields around 45,000 clones, under 60% seen once. Specimen: PBMCs. The receptors originated from a man between 60 and 75 years old in good health and CMV-seronegative.

The chain uses TRBV5-4 and TRBJ2-6; 9 bases are a match to TRBD1. Germline V gives CDR1 SGHNT, CDR2 YYREEE (reference sequence). CDR3 length: 17 residues. V shed 2 bases and J 2 bases; nucleotides not matched to a gene: 5. The CDR3 here is CASSLPGQGAGANVLTF. DNA of the CDR3: TGTGCCAGCAGCTTACCGGGACAGGGAGCTGGGGCCAACGTCCTGACTTTC.

The chain uses TRBV14 and TRBJ1-1; TRBD1 aligns across 7 bases. The CDR3 totals 14 residues. CDR1 is SGHDN and CDR2 is FVKESK in the germline V gene. Unmatched junction bases numbered 7, after V lost 2 bases and J lost 7 bases. The CDR3 nucleotides read TGTGCCAGCAGCCAACGGAGACAGGGTTTTGAAGCTTTCTTT. This translates into CASSQRRQGFEAFF.

This clone was detected only a few times. This chain joins TRBV29-1 and TRBJ2-1; TRBD1 is a possible D gene (6 bases). The germline V and J ends were trimmed by 7 bases and 0 bases, with 16 bases remaining between them. This CDR3 contains 15 residues. Germline V gene sequence: CDR1 SQVTM, CDR2 ANQGSEA. The CDR3 region is CSAASTGSSYNEQFF. CDR3 coding DNA: TGCAGCGCTGCTAGTACAGGGAGCTCCTACAATGAGCAGTTCTTC.

The rearrangement joins TRBV30 to TRBJ1-2; D remains ambiguous. V lost 0 bases and J 7 bases, leaving 12 bases between the germline ends. Germline CDR1 and CDR2: GTSNPN and SVGIG (reference sequence). There are 13 residues in the CDR3. The CDR3, as DNA: TGTGCCTGGAGTGTGAACGGAGCGGGTGGCTACACCTTC. It yields the protein CAWSVNGAGGYTF. The full variable domain, completed using reference TRBV30 and TRBJ1-2, is SQTIHQWPATLVQPVGSPLSLECTVEGTSNPNLYWYRQAAGRGLQLLFYSVGIGQISSEVPQNLSASRPQDRQFILSSKKLLLSDSGFYLCAWSVNGAGGYTFGSGTRLTVV.

The chain couples TRBV10-3 to TRBJ1-1, with D possibly matching TRBD1 (5 bases). CDR3 size: 16 residues. Per the germline V gene, CDR1 is ENHRY and CDR2 is SYGVKD. Between the trimmed V and J ends, which lost 3 bases and 4 bases, there was a span of 18 bases. For the CDR3, the DNA is TGTGCCATCAGTGAACGGACCGGACATTCGGGCACTGAAGCTTTCTTT. Amino acid sequence: CAISERTGHSGTEAFF.

The rearrangement uses TRBV7-6 and TRBJ2-1, with 9 bases aligning to TRBD1. Trimming took 3 bases from V and 7 from J; bases not matched to a gene: 4. From germline, CDR1 is SGHVS and CDR2 FNYEAQ. The CDR3 has 14 amino acids. As DNA, the CDR3 is TGTGCCAGCAGCTTCTTGGGACAGGGTAATGAGCAGTTCTTC. Its protein product is CASSFLGQGNEQFF.

This clone appeared a few times. This chain connects TRBV19 to TRBJ2-2; a weak D match, TRBD1 (5 bases). This CDR3 is 16 amino acids long. The ends were cut back, 2 bases at V and 4 bases at J, with 14 bases in the middle. Per germline, CDR1 LNHDA and CDR2 SQIVND (reference sequence). The CDR3 DNA reads TGTGCCAGTAGTATACAGGGTACTTTAGGCACCGGGGAGCTGTTTTTT. The encoded protein is CASSIQGTLGTGELFF. Variable domain in full (rest from reference TRBV19 and TRBJ2-2): DGGITQSPKYLFRKEGQNVTLSCEQNLNHDAMYWYRQDPGQGLRLIYYSQIVNDFQKGDIAEGYSVSREKKESFPLTVTSAQKNPTAFYLCASSIQGTLGTGELFFGEGSRLTVL.

The chain carries TRBV5-1 and TRBJ2-7, with 7 positions matching TRBD1. This CDR3 spans 14 amino acids. V lost 4 bases, J lost 5 bases, and 9 bases stayed unmatched. Germline V gives CDR1 SGHRS, CDR2 YFSETQ. The CDR3 DNA reads TGCGCCAGCAGCGTAACTACAGGGGTCCACGAGCAGTACTTC. This encodes CASSVTTGVHEQYF.

V and J are TRBV29-1 and TRBJ2-1; possible D gene TRBD2, 5 bases. CDR3 length: 11 residues. V lost 5 bases and J lost 8, with 10 bases in between. The V gene's germline CDR1 is SQVTM and CDR2 ANQGSEA. CDR3 nucleotide sequence: TGCAGCGTTACTAGTATAGATGAGCAGTTCTTC. Translated, it gives CSVTSIDEQFF.

This sequence joins TRBV6-5 and TRBJ2-2; TRBD2 matches at 10 bases. The V gene's germline CDR1 is MNHEY and CDR2 SVGAGI. CDR3 length: 16 amino acids. The V and J ends lost 0 bases and 5 bases, in that order; junction bases with no gene match: 3. CDR3 in DNA: TGTGCCAGCAGTTACTCGATGACTAGCGGGACCGGGGAGCTGTTTTTT. It is translated as CASSYSMTSGTGELFF.

V usage is TRBV11-2 and J usage is TRBJ2-1, with D possibly TRBD1 on 7 matching bases. In germline, CDR1 is SGHAT, CDR2 FQNNGV. Trimming stripped 5 bases from V and 3 bases from J, with 14 bases between. The CDR3 spans 15 residues. The CDR3 DNA reads TGTGCCAGCAGCCCAGGGGGGCTCGGCTACAATGAGCAGTTCTTC. Translating it yields CASSPGGLGYNEQFF.

This chain joins TRBV6-5 and TRBJ2-5, with a possible D match to TRBD1 (6 bases). Germline CDR1 reads MNHEY; CDR2 reads SVGAGI. V was trimmed by 8 bases and J by 4 bases, leaving 11 bases between them. CDR3 size: 12 residues. DNA of the CDR3: TGTGCCAGCCCAGGGGTAGGAGAGACCCAGTACTTC. Encoded protein: CASPGVGETQYF.

The chain employs TRBV29-1 and TRBJ2-5, with TRBD1 as a possible D gene (5 bases). Germline V CDR1 and CDR2: SQVTM, ANQGSEA. Trimming cost V 3 bases and J 2 bases, with 13 bases left between them. The CDR3 contains 14 residues. The CDR3 spells CSVESAGLQETQYF. CDR3 nucleotide sequence: TGCAGCGTTGAGTCGGCAGGGTTACAAGAGACCCAGTACTTC.

V gene TRBV7-3 combines with J gene TRBJ2-1; no clear D gene. Germline loops: CDR1 SGHTA, CDR2 FQGTGA. V was clipped by 5 bases and J by 10 bases, with 12 bases between them. The CDR3 is made up of 12 amino acids. This CDR3 is CASSPSFGEQFF. For the CDR3, the DNA is TGTGCCAGCAGCCCCTCGTTTGGCGAGCAGTTCTTC.

Concerning this clone itself: One junction end does not reproduce the germline sequence, and a read error may be involved. The chain recombines TRBV7-2 with TRBJ2-5; 7 bases are shared with TRBD2. The germline V gene has CDR1 SGHTA and CDR2 FQGNSA. There are 12 residues in the CDR3. The DNA for the CDR3 is TGTGCCAGCAGCCCCAGCGGGGCCACCCTGTACTTC. Its protein is CASSPSGATLYF.

The chain carries TRBV30 and TRBJ1-5, with a weak D call TRBD1 (5 bases). This CDR3 has 15 residues. In germline, CDR1 is GTSNPN, CDR2 SVGIG (reference sequence). V was cut by 0 bases and J by 7 bases, with 16 bases left in between. The CDR3 is CAWSVRMGRGQPQHF. Written as DNA, the CDR3 is TGTGCCTGGAGTGTGAGGATGGGGAGGGGCCAGCCCCAGCATTTT.

This clone came up a few times. The chain couples TRBV6-1 to TRBJ2-3; 9 bases are shared with TRBD2. This CDR3 is built from 16 residues. V shed 4 bases, J shed 0 bases, and the junction held 5 bases outside the gene matches. CDR1 and CDR2 from the germline V gene are MNHNS and SASEGT. The CDR3 reads CASSVRLAASTDTQYF. CDR3 nucleotides: TGTGCCAGCAGTGTCCGACTAGCGGCTAGCACAGATACGCAGTATTTT.

The gene calls are TRBV6-6 and TRBJ2-7, with 12 bases that match TRBD1. There are 15 residues in the CDR3. The trim removed 5 bases at V and 7 bases at J, leaving 9 bases unmatched. CDR1 and CDR2 from the germline V gene are MNHNY and SVGAGI (reference sequence). The CDR3 region has the DNA TGTGCCAGCAGTAGACAGGGACAGGGGGCGCGGGAGCAGTACTTC. Translated, it gives CASSRQGQGAREQYF.

This clone was observed once. CDR3 in DNA: TGCGCCAGCAGCTTGGAGGGGGCGTACACTGAAGCTTTCTTT. It specifies CASSLEGAYTEAFF. The chain links TRBV5-1 to TRBJ1-1; 7 nucleotides match TRBD1. V dropped 0 bases and J dropped 3; count of bases not matched to a gene: 2. The germline CDR1 and CDR2 sequences are SGHRS and YFSETQ. The CDR3 is made up of 14 amino acids.

The CDR3: CASRSWDRGRGKLFF. The CDR3 DNA sequence: TGTGCCAGCAGGTCTTGGGACAGGGGGCGCGGAAAACTGTTTTTT. This chain joins TRBV27 and TRBJ1-4; TRBD1 matches 12 bases. Per germline, CDR1 MNHEY and CDR2 SMNVEV (reference sequence). This CDR3 spans 15 amino acids. The V segment lost 6 bases and the J segment 10 bases; nucleotides outside the gene matches: 9.

The V and J genes are TRBV9 and TRBJ2-7; D call uncertain. Germline V gene sequence: CDR1 SGDLS, CDR2 YYNGEE. The V and J ends lost 0 bases and 0 bases respectively, with 4 bases between them. CDR3 length: 13 amino acids. CDR3 bases: TGTGCCAGCAGCGTAGGCAGCTCCTACGAGCAGTACTTC. It yields the protein CASSVGSSYEQYF.

The rearrangement joins TRBV6-1 to TRBJ2-7, with 7 positions matching TRBD1. CDR1 and CDR2 from the germline V gene are MNHNS and SASEGT. CDR3 length: 13 residues. After removal of 5 bases from V and 4 bases from J, the junction contained 5 bases not matched to a gene. The CDR3 DNA reads TGTGCCAGCAGTCAACAGGGGTGGTACGAGCAGTACTTC. Translated: CASSQQGWYEQYF.

The CDR3 region has the DNA TGTGCCAGCACGTTAGTTAGGGACTACGAGCAGTACTTC. The encoded protein is CASTLVRDYEQYF. This chain uses TRBV2 with TRBJ2-5; no reliable D call. The last part of the DNA fits TRBJ2-7 better; the J call may be wrong. This CDR3 is 13 amino acids long. Germline V gene lookup returns CDR1 SNHLY and CDR2 FYNNEI.

This sequence joins TRBV11-2 and TRBJ2-7; D is uncertain. This CDR3 region has 14 residues. The germline V and J ends were trimmed by 2 bases and 2 bases, with 10 bases remaining between them. Germline V gives CDR1 SGHAT, CDR2 FQNNGV. The CDR3 here is CASSLSSRTYEQYF. The DNA of the CDR3 is TGTGCCAGCAGCTTATCGAGTCGAACCTACGAGCAGTACTTC. Variable domain in full (rest from reference TRBV11-2 and TRBJ2-7): EAGVAQSPRYKIIEKRQSVAFWCNPISGHATLYWYQQILGQGPKLLIQFQNNGVVDDSQLPKDRFSAERLKGVDSTLKIQPAKLEDSAVYLCASSLSSRTYEQYFGPGTRLTVT.

This clone was counted a few times. The J gene is TRBJ2-1, the V gene TRBV27; D is perhaps TRBD2 (6 bases). Trimming pared 7 bases from V and 2 bases from J, leaving 12 bases between. This CDR3 has 14 amino acids. Germline V gives CDR1 MNHEY, CDR2 SMNVEV (reference sequence). The CDR3, as DNA: TGTGCCAGCACCGATAGCGGACCCTACAATGAGCAGTTCTTC. Translated, it gives CASTDSGPYNEQFF.

J is TRBJ1-3 and V is TRBV7-2, with 7 bases matching TRBD1. This CDR3 contains 16 residues. CDR1 and CDR2 (germline): SGHTA, FQGNSA. V lost 3 bases to trimming and J lost 0 bases; unmatched junction nucleotides: 5. CDR3 DNA: TGTGCCAGCAGCTTCAAGGACAGGCCCTCTGGAAACACCATATATTTT. This encodes CASSFKDRPSGNTIYF. The full variable domain, its missing parts supplied by reference TRBV7-2 and TRBJ1-3, is GAGVSQSPSNKVTEKGKDVELRCDPISGHTALYWYRQSLGQGLEFLIYFQGNSAPDKSGLPSDRFSAERTGGSVSTLTIQRTQQEDSAVYLCASSFKDRPSGNTIYFGEGSWLTVV.